This record concerns one TCR beta chain sequence. The antigen is not known. This sample stems from a study of human T cells and chemical hapten exposure. Study-level results: Relative to control repertoires, expanded TCRs gave rise to significantly more large CDR3 similarity clusters.

Trimming shortened V by 3 bases and J by 2 bases, and 14 bases separated the two germline ends. This CDR3 spans 15 amino acids. Germline CDR1 and CDR2: SGHRS and YFSETQ. TCRdb independently ran MiXCR on the RACE reads; one entry per CDR3 protein. This table holds about 82,000 distinct CDR3 sequences, about an eighth found once. Time point meaning: patch test 3, about 24 weeks after DPC sensitization. The treatment: therapeutic diphenylcyclopropenone sensitization with weekly scalp DPC. The starting material, unfractionated whole blood, was used for total RNA extraction. The rearrangement uses TRBV5-1 and TRBJ1-1, with TRBD1 as a possible D gene (5 bases). The receptor comes from a woman between 45 and 65 years old with alopecia areata. Some clones in this sample may be carry-over from other donors' samples. The material was whole blood, obtained in connection with sensitization to the hapten diphenylcyclopropenone (DPC). The CDR3 bases are TGCGCCAGCAGCTATGGAGGGGAGGGAAACACTGAAGCTTTCTTT. Protein sequence: CASSYGGEGNTEAFF.